These 16 T cell receptor beta chains share one sample of origin, sequenced in a study of T cells after yellow fever vaccination (dated by TCRdb to 2018 to 2020). Receptors were amplified or captured by 5' RACE. Sequenced using an Illumina NovaSeq 6000. TCRdb reran the public reads through fastp at Q25 and MiXCR, keeping productive beta chains. Entries that share a CDR3 protein sequence are merged under the most common genes and DNA. The sample records 200,000 to 250,000 distinct CDR3 sequences, around 3.1% of which are singletons. The ten largest clones add up to around 3% of the sample. The treatment or condition label, read with the paper, signifies: live attenuated yellow fever vaccine strain. The sequencing used CD4+ T cells sorted from PBMCs, collected 10 days after the yellow fever booster vaccination. All receptors derive from a man aged 18 to 29 who received the YFV17D yellow fever vaccine.

This clonotype was counted a few times. V gene TRBV10-1 combines with J gene TRBJ2-3, with D maybe TRBD1 (6 bases). The CDR3 runs to 13 residues. The germline V gene has CDR1 WNHNN and CDR2 SYGVQD (reference sequence). V was clipped by 8 bases and J by 2 bases, with 11 bases between them. The CDR3 is CASRGQLTDTQYF. As DNA, the CDR3 is TGCGCCAGCCGCGGACAGCTCACAGATACGCAGTATTTT.

This clonotype was counted many times. V and J are TRBV27 and TRBJ2-5, with D unresolved. The CDR3 loop spans 14 amino acids. Trimming took off 5 bases at V and 4 bases at J, with 14 bases between the two ends. In germline, CDR1 is MNHEY, CDR2 SMNVEV (reference sequence). For the CDR3, the DNA is TGTGCCAGCAGTGTGAATACTGGACGAGAGACCCAGTACTTC. Translated, it gives CASSVNTGRETQYF.

This clonotype was recorded many times. The V call is TRBV20-1, the J call TRBJ2-2; 16 nucleotides agree with TRBD2. V trimming: 5 bases; J trimming: 7 bases; junction bases outside the gene matches: 10. Germline lookup yields CDR1 DFQATT and CDR2 SNEGSKA (reference sequence). The CDR3 spans 17 residues. The DNA for the CDR3 is TGCAGTGCTGGGACTAGCGGGGGGGCCAGGAGTGGCGGGGAGCTGTTTTTT. Amino acids: CSAGTSGGARSGGELFF.

In its sample, this clonotype was seen many times. V usage is TRBV29-1 and J usage is TRBJ2-3; D is unclear. V lost 5 bases and J 2 bases, leaving 14 bases between the germline ends. The CDR3 covers 14 residues. Per the germline V gene, CDR1 is SQVTM and CDR2 is ANQGSEA. The CDR3 coding sequence is TGCAGCGTTATTACCCGACCGCTCACAGATACGCAGTATTTT. Amino acid sequence: CSVITRPLTDTQYF.

The chain employs TRBV18 and TRBJ1-1; 7 bases agree with TRBD1. V shed 6 bases and J 5 bases; nucleotides not matched to a gene: 12. Germline lookup yields CDR1 KGHSH and CDR2 LQKENI. The CDR3 loop spans 15 amino acids. In nucleotides, the CDR3 is TGTGCCAGCTCGCCGCGAGACAGGGCCGGAACTGAAGCTTTCTTT. Amino acids: CASSPRDRAGTEAFF.

This clonotype has at least ten counts. The chain recombines TRBV7-9 with TRBJ1-1; D possibly corresponds to TRBD1 (5 bases). The CDR3 runs to 15 residues. The germline CDR1 and CDR2 sequences are SEHNR and FQNEAQ (reference sequence). V lost 6 bases and J lost 4, with 18 bases in between. For the CDR3, the DNA is TGTGCCAGCAGACAACCCAGAACCGGGACCACTGAAGCTTTCTTT. Translating gives CASRQPRTGTTEAFF.

This clonotype was seen only a few times. CDR3 bases: TGTGCCAGTAGTATAGCCCCACAGGGTTCGGGCAATCAGCCCCAGCATTTT. The encoded protein is CASSIAPQGSGNQPQHF. The rearrangement joins TRBV19 to TRBJ1-5; possibly TRBD1 for D (6 bases). This CDR3 comprises 17 residues. Germline V gene sequence: CDR1 LNHDA, CDR2 SQIVND (reference sequence). V was shortened by 1 base and J by 2 bases, with 15 bases between the two germline ends.

This clonotype was seen many times. The CDR3 coding sequence is TGTGCCAGCAGTACGGGACAGGGGGCGCGGGACACCGGGGAGCTGTTTTTT. This gives the protein CASSTGQGARDTGELFF. This sequence joins TRBV7-9 and TRBJ2-2; 12 nucleotides agree with TRBD1. The CDR3 runs 17 residues. CDR1 is SEHNR, CDR2 FQNEAQ, per germline (reference sequence). The junction had 8 bases not matched to a gene; V was cut back by 6 bases and J by 3 bases.

This chain joins TRBV25-1 and TRBJ2-5; 7 bases map to TRBD2. V lost 1 base to trimming and J lost 13 bases; unmatched junction nucleotides: 6. From germline, CDR1 is MGHDK and CDR2 SYGVNS. The CDR3 runs to 12 residues. CDR3 sequence reads: CASSELGDYTYF. CDR3 sequence (DNA): TGTGCCAGCAGTGAATTAGGGGACTATACGTACTTC. Using reference TRBV25-1 and TRBJ2-5 for the parts outside the CDR3, the full variable domain is EADIYQTPRYLVIGTGKKITLECSQTMGHDKMYWYQQDPGMELHLIHYSYGVNSTEKGDLSSESTVSRIRTEHFPLTLESARPSHTSQYLCASSELGDYTYFGPGTRLLVL.

In its sample, this clonotype was seen many times. The CDR3 spells CASSPPDRGNSPLHF. CDR3 nucleotide sequence: TGTGCCAGCAGTCCACCGGACAGGGGAAATTCACCCCTCCACTTT. The genes are TRBV12-3 or TRBV12-4 and TRBJ1-6; 9 bases align to TRBD1. The CDR3 is made up of 15 amino acids. Trimming at V came to 5 bases and at J to 7 bases, leaving 6 bases not matched to a gene.

This clonotype was observed a few times. The rearrangement uses TRBV9 and TRBJ1-6; D is uncertain. The germline V and J ends were trimmed by 7 bases and 14 bases, with 7 bases remaining between them. Germline V gives CDR1 SGDLS, CDR2 YYNGEE. The CDR3 extends over 9 amino acids. The CDR3 region has the DNA TGTGCCAGCTCCAAAACCCTCCACTTT. It translates to CASSKTLHF.

In this sample, this clonotype turned up many times. The gene calls are TRBV7-9 and TRBJ1-4, with D uncertain. Trimming pared 5 bases from V and 0 bases from J, leaving 7 bases between. The CDR3 is made up of 14 amino acids. The germline V gene encodes CDR1 SEHNR and CDR2 FQNEAQ (reference sequence). CDR3 sequence: CASSPRATNEKLFF. The CDR3 DNA reads TGTGCCAGCAGCCCCCGGGCAACTAATGAAAAACTGTTTTTT. The entire variable domain, with the rest obtained from reference TRBV7-9 and TRBJ1-4, is as follows: DTGVSQNPRHKITKRGQNVTFRCDPISEHNRLYWYRQTLGQGPEFLTYFQNEAQLEKSRLLSDRFSAERPKGSFSTLEIQRTEQGDSAMYLCASSPRATNEKLFFGSGTQLSVL.

In its sample, this clonotype was seen many times. The chain employs TRBV12-3 or TRBV12-4 and TRBJ2-1; 11 nucleotides line up with TRBD2. CDR3 size: 15 residues. Germline trimming cut 3 bases from V and 9 bases from J; bases unmatched to any gene: 7. The CDR3 loop reads CASSFRLAGLGEQFF. The CDR3 region has the DNA TGTGCCAGCAGTTTCAGACTAGCGGGACTAGGTGAGCAGTTCTTC.

This clonotype was counted ten times or more. CDR3 sequence: CASSFFPGEDEKLFF. CDR3 DNA sequence: TGCGCCAGCAGCTTCTTTCCCGGTGAGGATGAAAAACTGTTTTTT. The chain joins TRBV5-1 to TRBJ1-4; D unresolved. The CDR3 runs 15 residues. V was trimmed by 2 bases and J by 6 bases, leaving 14 bases between them. Germline CDR1 reads SGHRS; CDR2 reads YFSETQ.

The table lists this clonotype with a few counts. The V call is TRBV20-1, the J call TRBJ2-3; D is uncertain. Germline CDR1 and CDR2: DFQATT and SNEGSKA (reference sequence). The CDR3 totals 13 residues. V was clipped by 0 bases and J by 5 bases, with 9 bases between them. The CDR3 sequence: CSARDPGRDTQYF. The CDR3 region has the DNA TGCAGTGCTAGAGATCCCGGGCGAGATACGCAGTATTTT.

This chain connects TRBV5-1 to TRBJ1-4; 9 bases fit TRBD1. V lost 5 bases to trimming and J lost 3 bases; unmatched junction nucleotides: 8. CDR3 size: 16 residues. Germline-derived CDR1 and CDR2 are SGHRS and YFSETQ. The CDR3 sequence is CASRTGTGISNEKLFF. CDR3 DNA: TGCGCCAGCAGAACCGGGACAGGGATTTCTAATGAAAAACTGTTTTTT.